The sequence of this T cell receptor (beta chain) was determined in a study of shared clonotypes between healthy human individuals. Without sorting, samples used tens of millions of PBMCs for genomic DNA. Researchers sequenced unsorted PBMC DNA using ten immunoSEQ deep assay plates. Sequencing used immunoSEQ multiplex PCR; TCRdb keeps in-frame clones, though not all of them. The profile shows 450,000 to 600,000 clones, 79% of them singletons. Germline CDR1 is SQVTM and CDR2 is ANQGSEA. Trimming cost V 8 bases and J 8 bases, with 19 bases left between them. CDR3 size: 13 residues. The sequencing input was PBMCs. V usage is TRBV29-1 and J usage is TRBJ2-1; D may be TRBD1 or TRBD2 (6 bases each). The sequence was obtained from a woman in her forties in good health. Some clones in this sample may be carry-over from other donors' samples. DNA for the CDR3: TGCAGCCCCGGAAGGGGGGAATACGATGAGCAGTTCTTC. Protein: CSPGRGEYDEQFF.